This T cell receptor (beta chain) is from a study of T cell repertoires in cytomegalovirus infection. Study-level information: In public TCR beta signatures, there were indications of both CMV infection and matching HLA type. Broader study findings: The cumulative frequency of public TCR beta families distinguished individuals who carried CMV together with the relevant HLA.

TCRdb passed the reads through MiXCR, listing each CDR3 protein once. The sample holds a few hundred thousand distinct CDR3 sequences, 15% to 20% seen once. About this clonotype itself: Its specificity is unknown.

Germline CDR1 SGDLS, CDR2 YYNGEE. V shed 3 bases, J shed 2 bases, and the junction held 6 bases outside the gene matches. The CDR3 runs 15 residues. The origin of this receptor is a human donor in good health (CMV status not recorded). Some clones in this sample may be carry-over from other donors' samples. The specimen was CD8+ T cells from PBMCs. This chain joins TRBV9 and TRBJ2-7, with 9 nucleotides matching TRBD1. This CDR3 is CASSGPGQGAYEQYF. CDR3 nucleotide sequence: TGTGCCAGCAGCGGACCGGGACAGGGAGCCTACGAGCAGTACTTC.